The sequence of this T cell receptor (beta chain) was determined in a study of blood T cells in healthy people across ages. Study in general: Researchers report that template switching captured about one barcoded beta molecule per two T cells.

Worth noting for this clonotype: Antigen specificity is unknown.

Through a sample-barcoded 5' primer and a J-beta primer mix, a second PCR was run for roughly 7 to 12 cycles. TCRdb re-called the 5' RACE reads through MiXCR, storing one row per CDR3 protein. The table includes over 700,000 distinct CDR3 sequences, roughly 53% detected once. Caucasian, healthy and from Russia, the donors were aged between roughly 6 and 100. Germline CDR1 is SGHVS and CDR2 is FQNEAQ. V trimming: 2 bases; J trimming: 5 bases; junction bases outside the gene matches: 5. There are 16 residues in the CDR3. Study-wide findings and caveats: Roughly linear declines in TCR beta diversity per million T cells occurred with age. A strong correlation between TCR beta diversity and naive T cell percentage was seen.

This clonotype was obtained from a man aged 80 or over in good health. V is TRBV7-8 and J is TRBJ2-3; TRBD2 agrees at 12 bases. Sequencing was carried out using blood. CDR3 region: CASSLSLAGGGDTQYF. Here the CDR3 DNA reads TGTGCCAGCAGCTTAAGCCTAGCGGGAGGGGGAGATACGCAGTATTTT.